This T cell receptor beta chain was observed in a study of graft-versus-host responses after intestinal transplantation. About the study: Tacrolimus and steroids were given for around 3 years to all recipients after anti-thymocyte globulin induction.

Germline V CDR1 and CDR2: MDHEN, SYDVKM. The CDR3 sequence is 15 residues long. V gave up 3 bases and J gave up 7 bases; unmatched junction bases: 5. Whole-study findings and limits: Recipient-marrow GvH clones were detected, some having first appeared in ileum or blood.

The assay was immunoSEQ multiplex PCR, and TCRdb's table has in-frame clones only and misses some. Of some 92,000 clones listed, 80% to 95% were seen once; the top ten hold over 0.3%. This clone was observed a single time. Its antigen is currently unknown. The sequence derives from a human donor who received an intestinal transplant. The rearrangement uses TRBV28 and TRBJ1-6; 8 nucleotides agree with TRBD1. Sequencing was performed on unstimulated CD4+ T cells sorted from spleen or lymph node cells, taken before intestinal transplant. The CDR3 DNA reads TGTGCCAGCAGTTTCCCCGGGACAGGAAATTCACCCCTCCACTTT. Protein product: CASSFPGTGNSPLHF.